These 26 T cell receptor beta chains were sequenced from one sample in a study of monozygotic twins with inflammatory bowel disease. TCRdb re-called the 5' RACE reads; one entry per CDR3 protein, DNA not given. In total, the table holds about 300,000 distinct CDR3 sequences. Sequencing used blood. Receptors were obtained from a human donor with ulcerative colitis or Crohn's disease, or a healthy co-twin of an affected twin (not recorded which).

The CDR3 protein is CASSSGTSGGTTDTQYF. V usage is TRBV7-9 and J usage is TRBJ2-3; TCRdb lists TRBD2, though no DNA is available to test this call. Germline V gives CDR1 SEHNR, CDR2 FQNEAQ (reference sequence). This CDR3 region has 17 residues.

The chain is built from TRBV29-1 and TRBJ2-7; absent DNA, TCRdb's TRBD1 call cannot be checked. CDR1 is SQVTM, CDR2 ANQGSEA, per germline. This CDR3 is 15 amino acids long. The CDR3 loop is CSVTDSGTASYEQYF.

V is TRBV27 and J is TRBJ2-5. The germline CDR1 and CDR2 sequences are MNHEY and SMNVEV (reference sequence). The CDR3 extends over 13 amino acids. CDR3 region: CASKKNPKETQYF.

V and J are TRBV28 and TRBJ2-3; lacking DNA, the TRBD2 call made by TCRdb goes unchecked. Germline V gene sequence: CDR1 MDHEN, CDR2 SYDVKM. The CDR3 spans 15 residues. The CDR3 here is CASTLGGNGADTQYF.

The chain uses TRBV6-2 or TRBV6-3 and TRBJ2-4; TCRdb calls TRBD2, which cannot be checked without DNA. The CDR3 has 14 amino acids. CDR1 is MNHEY, CDR2 SVGEGT, per germline. The CDR3 protein is CASSSRARGNIQYF.

The rearrangement joins TRBV3-1 to TRBJ2-2; absent DNA, TCRdb's TRBD2 call cannot be checked. Germline V CDR1 and CDR2: LGHDT, YNNKEL (reference sequence). CDR3 size: 15 residues. CDR3 sequence reads: CASALGASRTGELFF.

The chain couples TRBV2 to TRBJ2-1; TCRdb lists TRBD2, though no DNA is available to test this call. The germline V gene encodes CDR1 SNHLY and CDR2 FYNNEI. The CDR3 length is 15 residues. CDR3 region: CASSELAVDYNEQFF.

The chain is built from TRBV7-8 and TRBJ2-2; with no DNA, the TCRdb D assignment of TRBD2 cannot be verified. CDR1 is SGHVS, CDR2 FQNEAQ, per germline. The CDR3 is 20 residues long. CDR3 amino acids: CASSPRGTSGSLSHTGELFF. Complete variable domain (other parts from reference TRBV7-8 and TRBJ2-2): GAGVSQSPRYKVAKRGQDVALRCDPISGHVSLFWYQQALGQGPEFLTYFQNEAQLDKSGLPSDRFFAERPEGSVSTLKIQRTQQEDSAVYLCASSPRGTSGSLSHTGELFFGEGSRLTVL.

The gene calls are TRBV30 and TRBJ1-1; without DNA, the TCRdb call of TRBD1 cannot be checked. CDR1 is GTSNPN and CDR2 is SVGIG in the germline V gene (reference sequence). The length of the CDR3 is 18 residues. CDR3 loop: CAWSVHEWSVGVNTEAFF.

The V and J genes are TRBV11-2 and TRBJ2-5; TCRdb returns TRBD2, unconfirmable since there is no DNA. This CDR3 contains 18 residues. The germline V gene has CDR1 SGHAT and CDR2 FQNNGV. The CDR3 loop reads CASSPPRGTSGPQETQYF.

The chain uses TRBV4-3 and TRBJ1-1; the TRBD1 assignment by TCRdb is unverifiable without DNA. The CDR3 has 15 residues. CDR1 and CDR2 from the germline V gene are LGHNA and YSLEER. Here the CDR3 reads CASSQDWGGKGWAFF.

The rearrangement links TRBV12-3 or TRBV12-4 to TRBJ2-7; the D gene TCRdb calls, TRBD2, cannot be checked with no DNA. The CDR3 runs to 15 residues. The CDR3 region is CASRRSGGGLYEQYF.

The chain is built from TRBV23-1 and TRBJ2-7; the TCRdb call, TRBD1, lacks DNA for checking. TRBV23-1 is sorted into the ORF group, with uncertain function. This CDR3 is built from 14 residues. The CDR3 sequence: CASTKQGCSYEQYF.

The chain recombines TRBV18 with TRBJ1-5. CDR3 length equals 15 residues. Germline-derived CDR1 and CDR2 are KGHSH and LQKENI. The CDR3 sequence: CASSIKTESNQPQHF. The whole variable domain, filled in from reference TRBV18 and TRBJ1-5, reads NAGVMQNPRHLVRRRGQEARLRCSPMKGHSHVYWYRQLPEEGLKFMVYLQKENIIDESGMPKERFSAEFPKEGPSILRIQQVVRGDSAAYFCASSIKTESNQPQHFGDGTRLSIL.

The J gene is TRBJ1-4, the V gene TRBV20-1; TCRdb reports TRBD1, a call that lacks DNA to check it against. This CDR3 comprises 14 residues. In germline, CDR1 is DFQATT, CDR2 SNEGSKA (reference sequence). The CDR3 region is CSARNSGPEEKLFF.

The chain carries TRBV5-1 and TRBJ1-1; TCRdb designates TRBD1, a call that cannot be tested without DNA. Germline CDR1 and CDR2: SGHRS and YFSETQ. CDR3 length: 15 amino acids. The CDR3 region is CASGNTGVGGTEAFF.

The chain links TRBV5-1 to TRBJ1-5; TCRdb returns TRBD1, unconfirmable since there is no DNA. The CDR3 has 15 amino acids. The V gene's germline CDR1 is SGHRS and CDR2 YFSETQ. CDR3: CASSPRGGDLRPQHF.

The chain recombines TRBV7-9 with TRBJ2-5; TCRdb picks TRBD2, but there is no DNA to check that call. The CDR3 extends over 15 amino acids. CDR1 and CDR2 from the germline V gene are SEHNR and FQNEAQ (reference sequence). The CDR3 here is CASSFTGTQKETQYF.

The V gene is TRBV3-1, the J gene TRBJ1-4; there is no DNA to check the TCRdb D call of TRBD1. Germline values: CDR1 LGHDT, CDR2 YNNKEL (reference sequence). The CDR3 spans 15 residues. CDR3 protein: CASGRRQGTNEKLFF.

This chain uses TRBV9 with TRBJ2-3; TCRdb designates TRBD1, a call that cannot be tested without DNA. The CDR3 sequence is 14 residues long. Looked up from germline, CDR1 is SGDLS and CDR2 is YYNGEE. CDR3 region: CASSVDQGKDTQYF.

This sequence joins TRBV10-3 and TRBJ2-1. In germline, CDR1 is ENHRY, CDR2 SYGVKD. This CDR3 is 14 amino acids long. This CDR3 reads CAISVGSGYNEQFF.

CDR3 amino acids: CATTEDTGELFF. This chain uses TRBV12-3 or TRBV12-4 with TRBJ2-2; TCRdb lists TRBD2, though no DNA is available to test this call. The CDR3 contains 12 residues.

The gene calls are TRBV7-3 and TRBJ2-1; TCRdb names TRBD1, which stays unverified in the absence of DNA. CDR1 is SGHTA and CDR2 is FQGTGA in the germline V gene. The length of the CDR3 is 14 residues. The CDR3 protein is CASSLPGTGLEQFF.

The chain employs TRBV12-3 or TRBV12-4 and TRBJ2-7; TCRdb gives TRBD2 as the D gene, but with no DNA this cannot be confirmed. The CDR3 loop spans 13 amino acids. The CDR3 is CASMGVKAYEQYF.

V usage is TRBV19 and J usage is TRBJ2-1. This CDR3 is 15 amino acids long. The V gene's germline CDR1 is LNHDA and CDR2 SQIVND (reference sequence). CDR3 protein: CASIGRGGPSNEQFF.

CDR3 sequence: CASSDGTGGYEQYF. This chain links TRBV7-2 with TRBJ2-7; lacking DNA, the TRBD1 call made by TCRdb goes unchecked. Germline V gene lookup returns CDR1 SGHTA and CDR2 FQGNSA. The CDR3 extends over 14 amino acids.